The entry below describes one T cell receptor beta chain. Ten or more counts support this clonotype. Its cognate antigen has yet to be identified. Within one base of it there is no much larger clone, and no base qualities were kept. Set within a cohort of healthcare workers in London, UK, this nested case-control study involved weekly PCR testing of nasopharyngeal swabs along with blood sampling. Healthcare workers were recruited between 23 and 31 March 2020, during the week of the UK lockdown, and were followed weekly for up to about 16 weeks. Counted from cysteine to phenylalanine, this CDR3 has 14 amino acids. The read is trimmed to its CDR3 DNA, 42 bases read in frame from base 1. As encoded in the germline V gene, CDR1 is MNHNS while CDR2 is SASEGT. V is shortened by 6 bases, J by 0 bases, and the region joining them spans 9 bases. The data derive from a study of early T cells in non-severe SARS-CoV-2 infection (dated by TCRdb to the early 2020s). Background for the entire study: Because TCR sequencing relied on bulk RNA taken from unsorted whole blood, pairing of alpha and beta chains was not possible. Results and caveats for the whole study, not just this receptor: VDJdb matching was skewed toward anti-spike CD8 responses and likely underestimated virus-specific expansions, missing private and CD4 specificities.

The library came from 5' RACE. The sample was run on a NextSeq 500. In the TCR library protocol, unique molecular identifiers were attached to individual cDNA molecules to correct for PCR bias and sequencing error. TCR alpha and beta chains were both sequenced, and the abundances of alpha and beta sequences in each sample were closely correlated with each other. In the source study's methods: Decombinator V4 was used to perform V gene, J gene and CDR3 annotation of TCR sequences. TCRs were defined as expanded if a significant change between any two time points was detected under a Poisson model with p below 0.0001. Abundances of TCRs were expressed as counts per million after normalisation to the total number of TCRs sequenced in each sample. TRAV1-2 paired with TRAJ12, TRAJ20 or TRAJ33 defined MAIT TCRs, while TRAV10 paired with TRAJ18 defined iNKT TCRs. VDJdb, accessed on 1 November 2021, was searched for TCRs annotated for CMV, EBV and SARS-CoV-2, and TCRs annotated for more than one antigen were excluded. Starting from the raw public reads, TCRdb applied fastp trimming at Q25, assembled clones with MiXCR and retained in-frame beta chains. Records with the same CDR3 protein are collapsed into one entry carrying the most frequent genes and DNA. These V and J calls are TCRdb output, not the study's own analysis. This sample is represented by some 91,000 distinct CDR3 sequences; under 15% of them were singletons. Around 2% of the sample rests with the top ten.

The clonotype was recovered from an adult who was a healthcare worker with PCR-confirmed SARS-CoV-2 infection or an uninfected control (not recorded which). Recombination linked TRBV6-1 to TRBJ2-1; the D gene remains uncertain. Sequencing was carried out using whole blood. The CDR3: CASRHTHSYNEQFF. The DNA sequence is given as TGTGCCAGCAGACACACTCACTCCTACAATGAGCAGTTCTTC.